This T cell receptor (beta chain) comes out of a study of T cell responses to AZD1222 COVID-19 vaccine. General observations from the study: The donors showed a predominance of white British ancestry and of females, with possible underestimation of clonal diversity.

Libraries were prepared by immunoSEQ multiplex PCR; TCRdb keeps only in-frame clonotypes and omits some of them. The top ten clones hold 6.5% to 9.5% of a sample with about 74,000 clones, roughly 90% of them seen once. Whether given at about 4 or about 12 weeks, second doses were pooled. About this clone: Its antigen is currently unknown.

V dropped 2 bases and J dropped 1 base, with 8 bases sitting between them. CDR3 length: 15 residues. Germline-derived CDR1 and CDR2 are LGHNA and YNFKEQ. The TCR originated in an adult who received the AZD1222 COVID-19 vaccine. The chain has TRBV4-2 and TRBJ2-2; unclear D gene. The sequencing here drew on peripheral blood, taken 28 days after the second AZD1222 dose. CDR3 loop: CASSQRDLNTGELFF. The CDR3 nucleotides are TGTGCCAGCAGCCAAAGAGACTTGAACACCGGGGAGCTGTTTTTT.